Relative to its sample, the clone carrying this TCR beta chain is large. Antigen specificity is unknown. Sequenced by immunoSEQ multiplex PCR; TCRdb stores in-frame clones only, minus some. The repertoire holds about 20,000 clones, with roughly 73% as singletons. Baseline was the first blood sampling point, followed by cycle 4 day 1 and cycle 7 day 1. The sample originates from a study of OX40 agonist ivuxolimab in advanced cancers. The length of the CDR3 is 18 residues. Germline loops: CDR1 MRHNA, CDR2 SNTAGT. After removal of 5 bases from V and 4 bases from J, the junction contained 15 bases not matched to a gene. General study findings and limits: Averaged across samples, CD8+ T cells carried more expanded clones than CD4+ did. No antigen was identified for the clonally expanded peripheral T cells.

The sequence was collected from an adult with an advanced solid tumor such as melanoma, head and neck, liver or kidney cancer. The chain recombines TRBV6-4 with TRBJ2-2, with 8 bases identical to TRBD2. The sequencing here drew on CD4+ or CD8+ T cells sorted from blood, taken in a trial of the OX40 agonist ivuxolimab. The CDR3 sequence: CASSPGLVLKIATGELFF. CDR3 DNA sequence: TGTGCCAGCAGTCCGGGACTAGTGCTTAAGATTGCCACCGGGGAGCTGTTTTTT.